The clone carrying this T cell receptor beta chain appeared once. Its target is unknown. The length of the CDR3 is 14 residues. Germline V gene sequence: CDR1 LNHDA, CDR2 SQIVND (reference sequence). Deletions cut 4 bases from V and 5 bases from J, with 14 bases between. Assay: immunoSEQ multiplex PCR; the TCRdb copy retains only in-frame clones and omits some. This sample yields 120,000 or so clones, of which around nine tenths are seen a single time; 2% to 2.5% belongs to the top ten. This entry is derived from a study of T cell responses to AZD1222 COVID-19 vaccine. Findings of the study overall: Only a handful of people who got AZD1222 tested seropositive at baseline. The study found Spike-specific TCR breadth and depth rose after two AZD1222 doses. Spike as a whole was targeted by vaccine-associated CD4 TCRs, dominant at 160-218 and 743-854.

The clonotype originates from an adult who received the AZD1222 COVID-19 vaccine. The sequenced sample was peripheral blood, obtained 28 days after the second AZD1222 dose. This chain connects TRBV19 to TRBJ1-2; a possible D gene is TRBD1 (5 bases). The CDR3 coding sequence is TGTGCCAGTAGTACAAGGGACGGAAAATATGGCTACACCTTC. It translates to CASSTRDGKYGYTF. The whole variable domain, remainder taken from reference TRBV19 and TRBJ1-2, is DGGITQSPKYLFRKEGQNVTLSCEQNLNHDAMYWYRQDPGQGLRLIYYSQIVNDFQKGDIAEGYSVSREKKESFPLTVTSAQKNPTAFYLCASSTRDGKYGYTFGSGTRLTVV.